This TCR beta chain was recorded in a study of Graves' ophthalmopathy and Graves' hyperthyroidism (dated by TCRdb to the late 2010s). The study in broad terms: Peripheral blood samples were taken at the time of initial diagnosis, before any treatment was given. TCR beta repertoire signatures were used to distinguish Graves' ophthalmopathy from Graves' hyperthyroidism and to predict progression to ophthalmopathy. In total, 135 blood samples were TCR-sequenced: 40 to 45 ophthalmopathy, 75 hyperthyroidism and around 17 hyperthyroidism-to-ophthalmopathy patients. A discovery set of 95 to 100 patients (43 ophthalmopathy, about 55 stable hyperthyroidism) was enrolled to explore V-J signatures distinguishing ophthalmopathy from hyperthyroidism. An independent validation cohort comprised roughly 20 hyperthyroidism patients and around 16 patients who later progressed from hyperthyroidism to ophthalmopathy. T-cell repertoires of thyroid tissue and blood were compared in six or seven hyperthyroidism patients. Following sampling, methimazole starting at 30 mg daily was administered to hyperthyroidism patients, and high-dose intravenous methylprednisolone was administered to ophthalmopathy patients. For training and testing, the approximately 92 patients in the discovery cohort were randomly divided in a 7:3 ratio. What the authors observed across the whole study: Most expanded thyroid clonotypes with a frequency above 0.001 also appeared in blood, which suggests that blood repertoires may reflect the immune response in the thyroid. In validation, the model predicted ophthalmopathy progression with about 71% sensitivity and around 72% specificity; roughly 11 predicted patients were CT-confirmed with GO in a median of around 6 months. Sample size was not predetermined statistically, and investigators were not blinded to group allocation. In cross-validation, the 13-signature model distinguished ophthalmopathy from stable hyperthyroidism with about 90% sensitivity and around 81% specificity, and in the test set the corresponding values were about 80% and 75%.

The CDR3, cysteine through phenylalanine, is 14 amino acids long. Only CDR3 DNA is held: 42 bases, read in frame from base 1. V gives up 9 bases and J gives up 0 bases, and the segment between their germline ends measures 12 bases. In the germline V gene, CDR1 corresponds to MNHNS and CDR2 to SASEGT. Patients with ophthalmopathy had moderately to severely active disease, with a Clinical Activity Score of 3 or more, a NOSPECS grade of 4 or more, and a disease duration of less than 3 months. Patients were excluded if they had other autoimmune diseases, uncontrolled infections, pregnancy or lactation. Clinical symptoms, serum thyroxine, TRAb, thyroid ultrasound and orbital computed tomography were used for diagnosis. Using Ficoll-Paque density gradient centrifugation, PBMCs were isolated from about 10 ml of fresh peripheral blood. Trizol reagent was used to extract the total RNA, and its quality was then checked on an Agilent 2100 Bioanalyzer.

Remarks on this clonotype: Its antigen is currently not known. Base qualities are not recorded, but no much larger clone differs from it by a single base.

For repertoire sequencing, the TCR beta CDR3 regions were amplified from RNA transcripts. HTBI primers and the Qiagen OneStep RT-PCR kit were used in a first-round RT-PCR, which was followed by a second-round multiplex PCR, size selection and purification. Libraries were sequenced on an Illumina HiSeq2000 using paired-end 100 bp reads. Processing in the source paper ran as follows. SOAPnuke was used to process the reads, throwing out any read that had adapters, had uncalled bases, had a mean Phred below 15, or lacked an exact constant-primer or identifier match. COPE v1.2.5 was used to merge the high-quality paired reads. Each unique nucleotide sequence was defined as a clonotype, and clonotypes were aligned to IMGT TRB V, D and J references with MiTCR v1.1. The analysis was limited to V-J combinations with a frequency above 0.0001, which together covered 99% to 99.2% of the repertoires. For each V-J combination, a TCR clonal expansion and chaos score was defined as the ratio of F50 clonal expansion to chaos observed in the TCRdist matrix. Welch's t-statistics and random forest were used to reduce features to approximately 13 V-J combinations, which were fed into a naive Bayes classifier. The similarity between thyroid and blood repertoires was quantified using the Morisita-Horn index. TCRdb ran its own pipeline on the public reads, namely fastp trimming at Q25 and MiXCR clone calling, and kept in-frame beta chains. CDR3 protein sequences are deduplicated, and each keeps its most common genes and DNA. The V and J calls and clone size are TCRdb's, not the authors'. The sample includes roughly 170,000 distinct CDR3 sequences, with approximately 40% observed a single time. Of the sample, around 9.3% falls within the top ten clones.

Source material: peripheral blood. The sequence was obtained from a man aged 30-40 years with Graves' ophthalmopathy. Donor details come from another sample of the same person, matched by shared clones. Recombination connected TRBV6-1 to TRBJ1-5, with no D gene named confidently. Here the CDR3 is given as CASYIGYSNQPQHF. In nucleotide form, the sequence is TGTGCCAGTTATATCGGTTATAGCAATCAGCCCCAGCATTTT.